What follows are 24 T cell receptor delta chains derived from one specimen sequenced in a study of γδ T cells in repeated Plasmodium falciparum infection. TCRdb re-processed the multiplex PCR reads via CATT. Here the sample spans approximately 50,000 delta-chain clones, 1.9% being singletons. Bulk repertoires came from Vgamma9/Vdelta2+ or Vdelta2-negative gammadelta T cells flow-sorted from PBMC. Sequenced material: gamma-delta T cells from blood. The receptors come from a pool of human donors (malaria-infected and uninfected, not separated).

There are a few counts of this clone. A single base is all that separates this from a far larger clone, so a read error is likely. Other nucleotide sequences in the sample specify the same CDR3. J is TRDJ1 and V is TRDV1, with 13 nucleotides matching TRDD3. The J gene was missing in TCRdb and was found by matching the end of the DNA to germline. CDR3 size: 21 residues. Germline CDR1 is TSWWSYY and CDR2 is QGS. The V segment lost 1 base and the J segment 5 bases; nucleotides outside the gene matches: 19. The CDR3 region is CALGEQSYRVLGDTRIDKLIF. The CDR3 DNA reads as TGTGCTCTTGGGGAACAATCCTACCGAGTACTGGGGGATACGCGTATTGATAAACTCATCTTT.

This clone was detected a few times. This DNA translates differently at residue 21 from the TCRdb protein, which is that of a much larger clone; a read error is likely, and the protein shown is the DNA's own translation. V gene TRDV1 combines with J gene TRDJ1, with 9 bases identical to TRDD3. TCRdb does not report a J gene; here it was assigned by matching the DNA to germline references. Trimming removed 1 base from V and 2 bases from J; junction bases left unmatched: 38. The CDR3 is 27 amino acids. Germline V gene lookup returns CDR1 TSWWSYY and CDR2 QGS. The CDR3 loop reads CALGEPLFLAPKLGDTRRKGSTDKLIF. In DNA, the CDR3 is TGTGCTCTTGGGGAACCCCTCTTCCTAGCCCCCAAGCTAGGGGATACGCGGCGAAAGGGGAGTACCGATAAACTCATCTTT.

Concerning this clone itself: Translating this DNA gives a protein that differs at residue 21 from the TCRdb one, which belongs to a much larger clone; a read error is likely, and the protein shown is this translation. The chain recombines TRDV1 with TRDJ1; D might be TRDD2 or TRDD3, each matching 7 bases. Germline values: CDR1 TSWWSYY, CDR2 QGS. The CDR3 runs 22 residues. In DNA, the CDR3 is TGTGCTCTTGGGGCCCTCGGAGGCTTCCTAACGTGGGGGAAGCCTTACACCGATAAACTCACCTTT. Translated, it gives CALGALGGFLTWGKPYTDKLTF.

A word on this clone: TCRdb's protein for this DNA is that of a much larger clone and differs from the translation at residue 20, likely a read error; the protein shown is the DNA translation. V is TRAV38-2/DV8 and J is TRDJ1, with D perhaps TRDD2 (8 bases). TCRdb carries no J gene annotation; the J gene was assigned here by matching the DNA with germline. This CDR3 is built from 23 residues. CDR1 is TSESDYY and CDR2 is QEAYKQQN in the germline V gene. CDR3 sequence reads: CAYRSYFLRMSGGPRKRTDELIF. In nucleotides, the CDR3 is TGTGCTTATAGGAGTTACTTCCTACGGATGAGTGGGGGACCCCGTAAGAGAACCGATGAACTCATCTTT.

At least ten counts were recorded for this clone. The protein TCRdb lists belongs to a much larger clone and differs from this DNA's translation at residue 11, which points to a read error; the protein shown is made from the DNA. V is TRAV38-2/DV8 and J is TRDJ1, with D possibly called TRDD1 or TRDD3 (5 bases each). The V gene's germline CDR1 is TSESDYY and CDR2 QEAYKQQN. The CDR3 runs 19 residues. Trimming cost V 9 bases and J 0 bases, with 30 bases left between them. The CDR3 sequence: CAWTRFNRYWRLYTDKLIF. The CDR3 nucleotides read TGTGCTTGGACCCGGTTTAATAGGTACTGGAGGTTGTACACCGATAAACTCATCTTT.

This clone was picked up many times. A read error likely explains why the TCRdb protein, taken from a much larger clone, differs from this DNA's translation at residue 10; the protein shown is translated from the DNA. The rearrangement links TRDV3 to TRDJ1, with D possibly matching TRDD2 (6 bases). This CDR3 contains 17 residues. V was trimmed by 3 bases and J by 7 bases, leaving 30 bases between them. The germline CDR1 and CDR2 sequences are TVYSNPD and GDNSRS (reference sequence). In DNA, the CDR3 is TGTGCCTTACCGGTTCCCTTCCACCCGCCCCATAGAGGTAAACTCATCTTT. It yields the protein CALPVPFHPPHRGKLIF.

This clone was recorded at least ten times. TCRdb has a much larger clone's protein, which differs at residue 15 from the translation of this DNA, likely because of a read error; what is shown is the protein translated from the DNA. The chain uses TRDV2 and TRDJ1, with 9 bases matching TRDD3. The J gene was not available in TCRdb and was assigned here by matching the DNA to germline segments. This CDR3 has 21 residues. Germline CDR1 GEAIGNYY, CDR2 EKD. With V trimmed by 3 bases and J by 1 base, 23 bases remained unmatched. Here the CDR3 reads CACDPLAFHTGDTGPTDKLIF. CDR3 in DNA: TGTGCCTGTGACCCGCTGGCCTTCCACACTGGGGATACGGGGCCCACCGATAAACTCATCTTT.

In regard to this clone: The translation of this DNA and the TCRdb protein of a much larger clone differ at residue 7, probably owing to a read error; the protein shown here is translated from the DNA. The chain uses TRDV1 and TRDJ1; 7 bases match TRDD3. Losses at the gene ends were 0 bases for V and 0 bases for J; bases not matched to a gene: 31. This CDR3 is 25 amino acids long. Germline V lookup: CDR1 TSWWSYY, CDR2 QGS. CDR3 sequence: CALGELCRFPAKVGGIGENTDKLIF. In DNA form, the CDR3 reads TGTGCTCTTGGGGAACTTTGCCGGTTTCCTGCAAAGGTGGGGGGGATTGGGGAGAACACCGATAAACTCATCTTT.

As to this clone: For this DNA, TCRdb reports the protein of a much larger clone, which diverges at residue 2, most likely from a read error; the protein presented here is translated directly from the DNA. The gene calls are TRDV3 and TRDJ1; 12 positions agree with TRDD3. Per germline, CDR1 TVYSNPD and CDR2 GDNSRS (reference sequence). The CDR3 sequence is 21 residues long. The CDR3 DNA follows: TGTTCCTTTCCGATCCCTCCTAAAGCTGGGGGATACGGAAAGTACACCGATAAACTCATCTTT. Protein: CSFPIPPKAGGYGKYTDKLIF.

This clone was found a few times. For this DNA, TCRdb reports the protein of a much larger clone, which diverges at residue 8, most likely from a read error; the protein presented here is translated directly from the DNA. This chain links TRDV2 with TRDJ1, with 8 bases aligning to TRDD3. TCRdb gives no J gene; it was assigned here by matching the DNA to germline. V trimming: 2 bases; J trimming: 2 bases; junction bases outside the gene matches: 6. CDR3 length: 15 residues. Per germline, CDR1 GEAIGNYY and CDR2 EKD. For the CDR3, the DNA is TGTGCCTGTGACAAACTGGGGGGTACGACCGATAAACTCATCTTT. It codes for CACDKLGGTTDKLIF.

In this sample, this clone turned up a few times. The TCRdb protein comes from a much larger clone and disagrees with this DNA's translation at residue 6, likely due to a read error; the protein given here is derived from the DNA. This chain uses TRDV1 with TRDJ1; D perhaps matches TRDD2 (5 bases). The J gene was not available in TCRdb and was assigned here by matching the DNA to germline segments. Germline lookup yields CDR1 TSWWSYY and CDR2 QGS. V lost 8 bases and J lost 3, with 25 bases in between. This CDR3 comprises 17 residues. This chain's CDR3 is CALPLSSQLLKADKLIF. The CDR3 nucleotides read TGTGCTCTTCCCCTTTCCTCGCAGCTACTCAAGGCCGATAAACTCATCTTT.

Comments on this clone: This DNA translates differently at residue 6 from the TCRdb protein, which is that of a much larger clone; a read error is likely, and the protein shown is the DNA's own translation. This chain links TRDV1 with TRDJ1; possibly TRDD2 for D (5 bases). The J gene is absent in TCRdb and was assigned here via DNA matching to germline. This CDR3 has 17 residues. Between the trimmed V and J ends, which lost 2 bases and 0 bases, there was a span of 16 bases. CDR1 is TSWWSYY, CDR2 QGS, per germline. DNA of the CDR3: TGTGCTCTTGGGGAAACTTTTCCTCCCGAATACACCGATAAACTCATCTTT. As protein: CALGETFPPEYTDKLIF.

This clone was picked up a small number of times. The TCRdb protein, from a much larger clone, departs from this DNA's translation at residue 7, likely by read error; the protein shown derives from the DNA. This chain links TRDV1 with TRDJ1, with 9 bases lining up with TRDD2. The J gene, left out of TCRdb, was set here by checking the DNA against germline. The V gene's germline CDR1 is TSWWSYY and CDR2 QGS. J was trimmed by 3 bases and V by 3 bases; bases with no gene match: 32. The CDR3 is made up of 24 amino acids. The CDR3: CALGDGTFLRAMRGTSNRPDKLIF. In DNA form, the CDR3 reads TGTGCTCTTGGGGATGGCACCTTCCTACGAGCCATGCGGGGGACTTCCAACCGGCCCGATAAACTCATCTTT.

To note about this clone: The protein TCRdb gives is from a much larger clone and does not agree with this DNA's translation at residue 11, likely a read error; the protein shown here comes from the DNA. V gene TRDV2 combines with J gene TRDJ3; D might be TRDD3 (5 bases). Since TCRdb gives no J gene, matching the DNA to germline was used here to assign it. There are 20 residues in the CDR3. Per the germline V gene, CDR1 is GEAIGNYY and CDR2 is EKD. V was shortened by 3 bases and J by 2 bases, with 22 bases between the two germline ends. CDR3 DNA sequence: TGTGCCTGTGACTTCCGTGCTGGGAGATACCCCCCCTGGGACACCCGACAGATGTTTTTC. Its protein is CACDFRAGRYPPWDTRQMFF.

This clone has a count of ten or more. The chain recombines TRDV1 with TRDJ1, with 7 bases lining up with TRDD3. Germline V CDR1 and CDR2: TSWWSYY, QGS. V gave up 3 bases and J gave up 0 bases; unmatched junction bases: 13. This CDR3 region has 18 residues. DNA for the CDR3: TGTGCTCTTGGGGAGAGAGACTGGGGTCTTCCGTACACCGATAAACTCATCTTT. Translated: CALGERDWGLPYTDKLIF.

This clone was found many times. CDR3 DNA: TGTGCTCTTGGGGAAGTCCGCTCACCTCCGTTAAAATTGGGTACTGGGGGATACAAGTCGCCAACCCTTGACACCGATAAACTCATCTTT. Amino acid sequence: CALGEVRSPPLKLGTGGYKSPTLDTDKLIF. This sequence joins TRDV1 and TRDJ1, with 12 bases that match TRDD3. CDR3 size: 30 residues. V shed 2 bases, J shed 0 bases, and the junction held 43 bases outside the gene matches. Germline V gives CDR1 TSWWSYY, CDR2 QGS.

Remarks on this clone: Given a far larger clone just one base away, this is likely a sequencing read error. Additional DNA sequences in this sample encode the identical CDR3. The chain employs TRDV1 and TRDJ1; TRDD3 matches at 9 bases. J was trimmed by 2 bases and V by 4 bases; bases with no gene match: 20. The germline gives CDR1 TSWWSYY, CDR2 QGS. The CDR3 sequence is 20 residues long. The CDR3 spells CALGGAHFSLGIRRTDKLIF. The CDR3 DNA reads TGTGCTCTTGGGGGGGCCCACTTTTCGCTGGGGATACGACGGACCGATAAACTCATCTTT.

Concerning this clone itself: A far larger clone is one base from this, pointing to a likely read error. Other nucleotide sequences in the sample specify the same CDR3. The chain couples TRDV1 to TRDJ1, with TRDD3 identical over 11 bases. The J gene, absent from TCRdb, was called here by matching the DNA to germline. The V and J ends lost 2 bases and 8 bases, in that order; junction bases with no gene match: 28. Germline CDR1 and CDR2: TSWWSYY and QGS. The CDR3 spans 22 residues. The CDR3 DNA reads TGTGCTCTTGGGGAAACGAGAATTCCTACGTGGGCTGGGGGATACAGGGACGACAAACTCATCTTT. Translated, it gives CALGETRIPTWAGGYRDDKLIF.

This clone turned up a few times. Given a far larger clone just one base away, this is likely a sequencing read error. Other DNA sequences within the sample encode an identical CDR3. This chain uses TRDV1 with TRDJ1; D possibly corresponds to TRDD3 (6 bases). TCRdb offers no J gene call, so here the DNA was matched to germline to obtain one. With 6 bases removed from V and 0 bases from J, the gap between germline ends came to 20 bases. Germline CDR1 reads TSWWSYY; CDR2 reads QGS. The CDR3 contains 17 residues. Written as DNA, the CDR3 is TGTGCTCTTGGCTGGGGAAACACCCTTCAGTACACCGATAAACTCATCTTT. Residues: CALGWGNTLQYTDKLIF.

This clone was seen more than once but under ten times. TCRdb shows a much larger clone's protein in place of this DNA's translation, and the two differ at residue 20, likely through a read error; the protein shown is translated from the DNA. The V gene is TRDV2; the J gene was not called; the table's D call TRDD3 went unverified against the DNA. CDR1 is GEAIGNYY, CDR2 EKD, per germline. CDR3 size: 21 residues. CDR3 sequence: CACDPVLGDTARAPYTDKLTF. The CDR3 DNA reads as TGTGCCTGTGACCCAGTACTGGGGGATACGGCCAGAGCCCCGTACACCGATAAACTCACCTTT.

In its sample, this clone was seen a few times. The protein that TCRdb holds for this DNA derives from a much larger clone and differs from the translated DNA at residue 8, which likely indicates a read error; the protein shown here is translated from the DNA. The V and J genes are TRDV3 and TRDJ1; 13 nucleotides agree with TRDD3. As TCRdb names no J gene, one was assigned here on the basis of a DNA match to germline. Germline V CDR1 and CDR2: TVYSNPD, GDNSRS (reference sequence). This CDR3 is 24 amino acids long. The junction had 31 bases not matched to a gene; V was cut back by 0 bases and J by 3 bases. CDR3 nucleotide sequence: TGTGCCTTTAGCTTACCAGACAAGGGCCTTCCTACCAGTACTGGGGGATACGAGGCCGATAAACTCATCTTT. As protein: CAFSLPDKGLPTSTGGYEADKLIF.

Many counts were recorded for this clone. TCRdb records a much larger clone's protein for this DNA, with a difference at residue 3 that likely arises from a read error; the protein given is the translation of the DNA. The CDR3 nucleotides read TGTGCCCTTAGTTCCTACAGTACTGGGGGGCCGTACACCGATAAACTCATCTTT. Its translation: CALSSYSTGGPYTDKLIF. The chain is built from TRDV3 and TRDJ1, with a weak D call TRDD3 (8 bases). There are 18 residues in the CDR3. The germline CDR1 and CDR2 sequences are TVYSNPD and GDNSRS (reference sequence).

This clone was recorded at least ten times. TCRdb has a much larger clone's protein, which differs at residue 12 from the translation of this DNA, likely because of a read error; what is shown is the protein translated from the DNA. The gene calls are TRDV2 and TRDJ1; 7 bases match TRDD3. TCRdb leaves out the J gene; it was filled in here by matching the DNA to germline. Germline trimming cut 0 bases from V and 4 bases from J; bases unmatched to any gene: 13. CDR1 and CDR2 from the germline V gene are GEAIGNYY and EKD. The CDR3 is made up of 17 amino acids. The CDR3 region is CACDTVGEAPRIDKLIF. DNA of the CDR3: TGTGCCTGTGACACCGTGGGGGAGGCCCCGAGAATCGATAAACTCATCTTT.

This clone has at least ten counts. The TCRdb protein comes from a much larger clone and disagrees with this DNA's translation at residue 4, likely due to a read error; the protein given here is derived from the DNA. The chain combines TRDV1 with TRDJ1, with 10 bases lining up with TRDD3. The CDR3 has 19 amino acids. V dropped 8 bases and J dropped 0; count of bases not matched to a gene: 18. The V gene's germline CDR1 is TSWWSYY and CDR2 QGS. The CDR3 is CALCPLWGISGTYTDKLIF. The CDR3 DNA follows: TGTGCTCTTTGCCCCCTCTGGGGGATATCTGGAACCTACACCGATAAACTCATCTTT.